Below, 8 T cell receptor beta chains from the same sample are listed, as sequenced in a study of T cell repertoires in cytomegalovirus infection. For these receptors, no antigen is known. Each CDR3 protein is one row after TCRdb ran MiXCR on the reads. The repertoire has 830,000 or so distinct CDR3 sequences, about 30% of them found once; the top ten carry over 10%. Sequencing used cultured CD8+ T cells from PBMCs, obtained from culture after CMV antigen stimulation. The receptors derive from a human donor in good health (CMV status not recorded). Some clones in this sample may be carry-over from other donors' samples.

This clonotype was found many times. The CDR3 DNA reads as TGTGCCAGCAGCCAGACCGGGACAGGGTATGGAAACACCATATATTTT. Its translation: CASSQTGTGYGNTIYF. The chain recombines TRBV7-6 with TRBJ1-3; 9 bases align to TRBD1. V lost 5 bases and J lost 3; bases outside the gene matches: 8. The CDR3 loop spans 16 amino acids. Germline assignment: CDR1 SGHVS and CDR2 FNYEAQ.

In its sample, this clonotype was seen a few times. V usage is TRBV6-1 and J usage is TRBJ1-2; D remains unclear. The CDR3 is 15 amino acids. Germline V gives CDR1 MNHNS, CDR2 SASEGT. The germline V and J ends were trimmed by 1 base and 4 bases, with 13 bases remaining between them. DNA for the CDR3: TGTGCCAGCAGTGAAGGGGAGGGATCGGGCTATGGCTACACCTTC. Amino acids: CASSEGEGSGYGYTF.

CDR3 region: CASKIDTSGGYNEQFF. The CDR3 region has the DNA TGTGCCAGTAAAATTGATACTAGCGGGGGATACAATGAGCAGTTCTTC. The J gene is TRBJ2-1, the V gene TRBV19; 11 nucleotides match TRBD2. The CDR3 has 16 amino acids. The J segment lost 4 bases and the V segment lost 7 bases, leaving 9 bases of the junction unmatched. The germline V gene has CDR1 LNHDA and CDR2 SQIVND (reference sequence).

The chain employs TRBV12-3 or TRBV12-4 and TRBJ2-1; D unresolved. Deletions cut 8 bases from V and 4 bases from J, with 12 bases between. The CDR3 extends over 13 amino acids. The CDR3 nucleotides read TGTGCCAGCCCGACACCCGGTTACAATGAGCAGTTCTTC. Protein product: CASPTPGYNEQFF.

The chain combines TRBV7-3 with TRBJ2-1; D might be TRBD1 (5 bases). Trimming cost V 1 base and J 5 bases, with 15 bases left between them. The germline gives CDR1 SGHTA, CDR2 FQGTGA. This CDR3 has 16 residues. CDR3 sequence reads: CASSLKVGDPNNEQFF. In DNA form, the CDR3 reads TGTGCCAGCAGCTTAAAGGTAGGGGATCCTAACAATGAGCAGTTCTTC.

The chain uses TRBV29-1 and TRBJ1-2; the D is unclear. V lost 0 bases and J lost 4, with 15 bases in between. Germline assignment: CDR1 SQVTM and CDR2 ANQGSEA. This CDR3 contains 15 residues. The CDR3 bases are TGCAGCGTTGAAGATCTTATTATCGGAGTCTATGGCTACACCTTC. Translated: CSVEDLIIGVYGYTF.

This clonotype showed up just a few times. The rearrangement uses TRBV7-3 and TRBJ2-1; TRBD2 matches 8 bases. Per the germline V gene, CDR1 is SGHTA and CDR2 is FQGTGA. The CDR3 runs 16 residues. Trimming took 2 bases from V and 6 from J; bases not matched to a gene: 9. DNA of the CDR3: TGTGCCAGCAGCTTACTAGCGGGCCCCTATGGCAATGAGCAGTTCTTC. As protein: CASSLLAGPYGNEQFF.

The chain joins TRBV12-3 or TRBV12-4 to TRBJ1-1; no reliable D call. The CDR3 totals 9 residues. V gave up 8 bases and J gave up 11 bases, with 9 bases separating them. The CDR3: CASGKLAFF. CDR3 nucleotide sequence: TGTGCCAGCGGAAAACTGGCTTTCTTT.